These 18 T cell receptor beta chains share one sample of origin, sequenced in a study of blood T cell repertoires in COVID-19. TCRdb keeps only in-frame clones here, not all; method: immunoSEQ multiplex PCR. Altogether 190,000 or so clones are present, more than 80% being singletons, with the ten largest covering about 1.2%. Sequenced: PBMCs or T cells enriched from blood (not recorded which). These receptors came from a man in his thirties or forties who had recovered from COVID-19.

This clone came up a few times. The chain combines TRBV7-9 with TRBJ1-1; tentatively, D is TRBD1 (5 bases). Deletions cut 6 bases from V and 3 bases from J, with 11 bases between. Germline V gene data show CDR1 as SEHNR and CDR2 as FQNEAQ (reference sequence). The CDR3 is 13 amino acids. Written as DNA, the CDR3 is TGTGCCAGCAGTCTCAGGGTGGACACTGAAGCTTTCTTT. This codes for CASSLRVDTEAFF.

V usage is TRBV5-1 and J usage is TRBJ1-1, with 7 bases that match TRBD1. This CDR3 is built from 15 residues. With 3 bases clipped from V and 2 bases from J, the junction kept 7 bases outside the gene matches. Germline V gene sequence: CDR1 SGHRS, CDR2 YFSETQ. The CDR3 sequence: CASSYARTGNTEAFF. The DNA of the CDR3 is TGCGCCAGCAGCTACGCCAGGACAGGAAACACTGAAGCTTTCTTT.

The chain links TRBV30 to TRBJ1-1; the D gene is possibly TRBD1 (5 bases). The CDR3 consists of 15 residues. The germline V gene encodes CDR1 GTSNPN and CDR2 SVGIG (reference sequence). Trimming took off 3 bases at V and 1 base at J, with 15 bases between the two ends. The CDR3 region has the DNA TGTGCCTGGAGGCCCCCGGACATACCGAACACTGAAGCTTTCTTT. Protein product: CAWRPPDIPNTEAFF.

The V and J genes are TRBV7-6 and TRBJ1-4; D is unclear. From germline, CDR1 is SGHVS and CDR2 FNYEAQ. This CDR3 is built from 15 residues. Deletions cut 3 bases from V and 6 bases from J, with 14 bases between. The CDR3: CASSLEEGGDEKLFF. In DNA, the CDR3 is TGTGCCAGCAGCTTGGAGGAGGGCGGAGATGAAAAACTGTTTTTT.

The CDR3 DNA sequence: TGTGCCAGCGGCGGGCGGTCACAAGAGACCCAGTACTTC. It specifies CASGGRSQETQYF. This rearrangement joins TRBV5-4 to TRBJ2-5, with D possibly being TRBD2 (5 bases). The CDR3 spans 13 residues. Trimming took off 7 bases at V and 2 bases at J, with 12 bases between the two ends. The germline gives CDR1 SGHNT, CDR2 YYREEE (reference sequence).

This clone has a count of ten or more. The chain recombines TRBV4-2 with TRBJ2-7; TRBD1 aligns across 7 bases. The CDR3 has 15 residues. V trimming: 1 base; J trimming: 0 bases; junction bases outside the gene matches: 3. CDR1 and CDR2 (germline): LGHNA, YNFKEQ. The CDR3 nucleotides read TGTGCCAGCAGCCAAGTCCGGGACAGCTCCTACGAGCAGTACTTC. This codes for CASSQVRDSSYEQYF.

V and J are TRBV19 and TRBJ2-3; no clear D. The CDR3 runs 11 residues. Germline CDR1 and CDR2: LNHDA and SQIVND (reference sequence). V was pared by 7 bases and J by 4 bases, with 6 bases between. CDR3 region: CASTVADTQYF. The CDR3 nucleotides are TGTGCCAGTACGGTAGCAGATACGCAGTATTTT.

CDR3 in DNA: TGTGCCAGCAGCGAAGACAGGTTCTATGGCTACACCTTC. It encodes CASSEDRFYGYTF. The rearrangement links TRBV5-6 to TRBJ1-2; perhaps TRBD1 as D (6 bases). The CDR3 loop spans 13 amino acids. Germline V lookup: CDR1 SGHDT, CDR2 YYEEEE. The V gene lost 4 bases and the J gene lost 4 bases, with 11 bases spanning the gap.

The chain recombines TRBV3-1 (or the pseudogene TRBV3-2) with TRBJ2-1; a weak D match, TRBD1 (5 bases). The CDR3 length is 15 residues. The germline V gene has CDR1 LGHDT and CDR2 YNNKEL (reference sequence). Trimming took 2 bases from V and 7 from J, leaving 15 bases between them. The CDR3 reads CASSQNMAGSNEQFF. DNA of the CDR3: TGTGCCAGCAGCCAAAATATGGCAGGGTCGAATGAGCAGTTCTTC.

The CDR3 region has the DNA TGTGCCTGGGTTAGGCAGGGGGCTAATTCACCCCTCCACTTT. Its protein is CAWVRQGANSPLHF. The V gene is TRBV30, the J gene TRBJ1-6, with 8 nucleotides matching TRBD1. J was trimmed by 6 bases and V by 5 bases; bases with no gene match: 6. This CDR3 spans 14 amino acids. Germline V gene data show CDR1 as GTSNPN and CDR2 as SVGIG (reference sequence).

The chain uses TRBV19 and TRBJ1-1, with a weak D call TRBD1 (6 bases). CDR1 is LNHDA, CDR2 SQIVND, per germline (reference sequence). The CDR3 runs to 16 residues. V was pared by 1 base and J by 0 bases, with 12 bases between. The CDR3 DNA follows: TGTGCCAGTAGTATAGGAGGGGGGGCCATGAACACTGAAGCTTTCTTT. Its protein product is CASSIGGGAMNTEAFF.

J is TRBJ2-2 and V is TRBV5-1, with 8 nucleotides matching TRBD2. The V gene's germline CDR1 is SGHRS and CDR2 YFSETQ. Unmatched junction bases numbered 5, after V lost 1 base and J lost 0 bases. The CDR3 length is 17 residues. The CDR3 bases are TGCGCCAGCAGCTTGACCAGCGGGGGATCGAACACCGGGGAGCTGTTTTTT. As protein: CASSLTSGGSNTGELFF.

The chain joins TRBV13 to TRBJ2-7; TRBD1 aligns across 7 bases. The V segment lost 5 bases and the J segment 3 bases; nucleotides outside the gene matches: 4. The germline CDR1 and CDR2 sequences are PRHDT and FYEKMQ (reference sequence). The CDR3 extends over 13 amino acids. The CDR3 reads CASSAGTDYEQYF. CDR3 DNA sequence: TGTGCCAGCAGCGCAGGGACAGACTACGAGCAGTACTTC. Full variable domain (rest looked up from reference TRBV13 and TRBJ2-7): AAGVIQSPRHLIKEKRETATLKCYPIPRHDTVYWYQQGPGQDPQFLISFYEKMQSDKGSIPDRFSAQQFSDYHSELNMSSLELGDSALYFCASSAGTDYEQYFGPGTRLTVT.

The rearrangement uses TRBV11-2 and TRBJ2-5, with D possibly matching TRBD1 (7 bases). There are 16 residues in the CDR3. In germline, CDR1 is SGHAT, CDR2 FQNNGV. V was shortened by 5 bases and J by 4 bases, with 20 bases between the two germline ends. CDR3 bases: TGTGCCAGCAGCGCGCCCCTGACAGGGCGGGGAGAGACCCAGTACTTC. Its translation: CASSAPLTGRGETQYF.

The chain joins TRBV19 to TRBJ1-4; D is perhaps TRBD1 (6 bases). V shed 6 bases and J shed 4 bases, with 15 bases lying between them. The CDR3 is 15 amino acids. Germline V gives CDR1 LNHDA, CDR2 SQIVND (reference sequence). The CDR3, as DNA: TGTGCCAGTAGGACTCGGACAGCTGATAATGAAAAACTGTTTTTT. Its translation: CASRTRTADNEKLFF.

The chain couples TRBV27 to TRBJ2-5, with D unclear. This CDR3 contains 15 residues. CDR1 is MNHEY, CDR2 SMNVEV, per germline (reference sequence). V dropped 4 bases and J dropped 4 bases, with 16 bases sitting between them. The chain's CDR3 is CASSYFGSFRETQYF. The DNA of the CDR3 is TGTGCCAGCAGTTACTTCGGGTCATTCCGAGAGACCCAGTACTTC.

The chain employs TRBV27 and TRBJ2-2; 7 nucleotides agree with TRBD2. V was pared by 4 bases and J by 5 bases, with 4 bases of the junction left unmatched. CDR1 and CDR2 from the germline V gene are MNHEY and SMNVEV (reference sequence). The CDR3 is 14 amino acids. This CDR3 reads CASSWKGGTGELFF. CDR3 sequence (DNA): TGTGCCAGCAGTTGGAAGGGAGGGACCGGGGAGCTGTTTTTT.

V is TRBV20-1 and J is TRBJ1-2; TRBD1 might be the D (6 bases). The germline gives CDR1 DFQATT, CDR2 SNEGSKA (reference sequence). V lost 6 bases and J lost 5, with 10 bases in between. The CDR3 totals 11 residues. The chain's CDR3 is CSAKQGYGYTF. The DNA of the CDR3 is TGCAGTGCGAAACAGGGTTATGGCTACACCTTC.